The clone carrying this TCR beta chain came up a few times. Its cognate antigen is unknown. The entry originates in a study of neurological immune-mediated disorders. Study-wide results and caveats: CDR3 amino acid sequences found in expanded clones were never shared across subjects, suggesting private repertoires in all groups. Levels of TCR clonal expansion peaked in HTLV-1-associated myelopathy and reached their lowest in multiple sclerosis, under those of healthy controls.

The cDNA came from 5'RACE, which used 10-nucleotide random UMIs. Each CDR3 protein is one row after TCRdb ran MiXCR on the 5' RACE reads. The sample records about 30,000 distinct CDR3 sequences, roughly 15% being singletons. The sample taken for sequencing was PBMCs. The source of this sequence is an older man in good health.

The CDR3 region is CASSLDPPYEQYF. CDR3 DNA sequence: TGTGCCAGCAGCTTGGACCCCCCATACGAGCAGTACTTC. The chain has TRBV5-4 and TRBJ2-7; D call uncertain. CDR3 size: 13 residues. Germline V lookup: CDR1 SGHNT, CDR2 YYREEE (reference sequence). Trimming took 0 bases from V and 4 from J, leaving 8 bases between them.